This TCR beta chain was observed in a study of long-term antiretroviral therapy in people with HIV. Germline CDR1 is SGHRS and CDR2 is YFSETQ. V gave up 6 bases and J gave up 6 bases, with 13 bases separating them. The CDR3 extends over 14 amino acids. At the survey level, the v3.0 immunoSEQ assay was run. The assay was immunoSEQ multiplex PCR, and TCRdb's table has in-frame clones only and misses some. Of 20,000 to 25,000 clones listed, roughly 80% are singletons. This clonotype was sampled from a woman aged 40 to 49 with HIV. Sequencing used unsorted PBMCs, obtained 1.1 years before starting antiretroviral therapy. The gene calls are TRBV5-1 and TRBJ1-6, with D tentatively TRBD1 (5 bases). CDR3 sequence reads: CASTWGEGNSPLHF. The CDR3 DNA reads as TGCGCCAGCACCTGGGGGGAAGGTAATTCACCCCTCCACTTT.